Below are 6 T cell receptor beta chains sequenced from a single sample in a study of neurological immune-mediated disorders. TCRdb reprocessed the 5' RACE reads with MiXCR, giving one entry per CDR3 protein. The sample lists around 70,000 distinct CDR3 sequences, under 5.5% occurring once. Material for sequencing was PBMCs. These receptor sequences come from a woman aged 70-85 years with multiple sclerosis.

The chain is built from TRBV3-1 and TRBJ2-5; D possibly matches TRBD1 or TRBD2 (5 bases each). Germline V lookup: CDR1 LGHDT, CDR2 YNNKEL (reference sequence). The V end lost 0 bases, the J end lost 2 bases, and 10 bases lay between the germline ends. This CDR3 contains 15 residues. CDR3 loop: CASSQDLGRQETQYF. Here the CDR3 DNA reads TGTGCCAGCAGCCAAGATCTGGGACGACAAGAGACCCAGTACTTC.

This clonotype was recorded at least ten times. The V gene is TRBV7-9, the J gene TRBJ1-2; D unclear. This CDR3 is built from 14 residues. The germline V gene encodes CDR1 SEHNR and CDR2 FQNEAQ (reference sequence). Trimming took off 2 bases at V and 6 bases at J, with 13 bases between the two ends. The CDR3 is CASSLSQNNDGYTF. CDR3 nucleotides: TGTGCCAGCAGCTTAAGTCAGAACAATGATGGCTACACCTTC.

This clonotype was found many times. The chain carries TRBV7-9 and TRBJ2-7; D uncertain. The germline CDR1 and CDR2 sequences are SEHNR and FQNEAQ (reference sequence). This CDR3 is built from 12 residues. Trimming took off 7 bases at V and 6 bases at J, with 13 bases between the two ends. CDR3 protein: CASTLLGGEQYF. DNA for the CDR3: TGTGCCAGCACGCTCTTAGGCGGCGAGCAGTACTTC.

This clonotype was seen a few times. The rearrangement uses TRBV11-2 and TRBJ2-5, with 7 bases aligning to TRBD2. There are 14 residues in the CDR3. CDR1 is SGHAT, CDR2 FQNNGV, per germline. The V and J ends lost 3 bases and 2 bases, in that order; junction bases with no gene match: 3. CDR3 DNA: TGTGCCAGCAGCTTTAGCGGGCGTCAAGAGACCCAGTACTTC. Amino acids: CASSFSGRQETQYF.

This clonotype was found many times. The V gene is TRBV24-1, the J gene TRBJ2-3; D remains unclear. The V and J ends lost 3 bases and 2 bases respectively, with 2 bases between them. The germline V gene encodes CDR1 KGHDR and CDR2 SFDVKD. This CDR3 spans 12 amino acids. CDR3: CATSDTTDTQYF. CDR3 in DNA: TGTGCCACCAGTGATACCACAGATACGCAGTATTTT.

This clonotype was counted at least ten times. This chain connects TRBV11-3 to TRBJ2-1; perhaps TRBD2 as D (6 bases). Germline assignment: CDR1 SGHNT and CDR2 YENEEA. CDR3 length: 13 residues. The V end was cut by 5 bases, the J end by 5 bases, with 10 bases between. For the CDR3, the DNA is TGTGCCAGCAGCCCGGGACTCAACAATGAGCAGTTCTTC. This encodes CASSPGLNNEQFF. The complete variable domain, with remaining parts taken from reference TRBV11-3 and TRBJ2-1, reads EAGVVQSPRYKIIEKKQPVAFWCNPISGHNTLYWYLQNLGQGPELLIRYENEEAVDDSQLPKDRFSAERLKGVDSTLKIQPAELGDSAVYLCASSPGLNNEQFFGPGTRLTVL.